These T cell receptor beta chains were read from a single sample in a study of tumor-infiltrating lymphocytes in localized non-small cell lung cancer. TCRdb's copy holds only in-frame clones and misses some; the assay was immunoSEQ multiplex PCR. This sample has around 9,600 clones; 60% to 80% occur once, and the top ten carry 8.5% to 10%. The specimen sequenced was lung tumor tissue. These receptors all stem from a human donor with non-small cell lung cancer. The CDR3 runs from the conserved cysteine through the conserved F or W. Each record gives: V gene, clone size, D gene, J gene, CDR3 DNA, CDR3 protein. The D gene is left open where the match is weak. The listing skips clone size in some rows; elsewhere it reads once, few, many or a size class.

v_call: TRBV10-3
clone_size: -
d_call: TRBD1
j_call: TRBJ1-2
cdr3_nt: TGTGCCATCAGTGAGTCGCTGACAGGGAGCTATGGCTACACCTTC
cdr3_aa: CAISESLTGSYGYTF

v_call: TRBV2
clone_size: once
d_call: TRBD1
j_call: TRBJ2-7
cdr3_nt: TGTGCCAGCGAAAGTAGGACAGGGGGCGGCTACGAGCAGTACTTC
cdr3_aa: CASESRTGGGYEQYF

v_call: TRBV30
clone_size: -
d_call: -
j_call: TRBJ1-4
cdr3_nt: TGTGCCTGGAACATTAACAGGACAACTAATGAAAAACTGTTTTTT
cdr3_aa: CAWNINRTTNEKLFF

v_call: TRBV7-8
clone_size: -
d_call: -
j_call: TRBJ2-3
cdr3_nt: TGTGCCAGCAGCCAGAGGGGGGTCGGCACAGATACGCAGTATTTT
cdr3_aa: CASSQRGVGTDTQYF

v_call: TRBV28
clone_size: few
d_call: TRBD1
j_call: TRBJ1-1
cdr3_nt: TGTGCCAGCAGTTTAGGTATCAGGGGGGGGACTGAAGCTTTCTTT
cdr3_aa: CASSLGIRGGTEAFF

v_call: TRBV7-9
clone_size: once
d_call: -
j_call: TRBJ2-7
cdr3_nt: TGTGCCAGCAGCCCCTTAGGTGTGGGGAAAACCTACGAGCAGTACTTC
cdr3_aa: CASSPLGVGKTYEQYF

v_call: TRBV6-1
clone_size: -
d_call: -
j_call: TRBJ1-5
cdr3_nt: TGTGCCAGCAGTGAAGACGATAGCAATCAGCCCCAGCATTTT
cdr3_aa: CASSEDDSNQPQHF

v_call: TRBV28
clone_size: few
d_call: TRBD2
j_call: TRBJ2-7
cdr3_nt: TGTGCCAGCAGTTCGACTAGCGGGAGAACCTACGAGCAGTACTTC
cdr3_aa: CASSSTSGRTYEQYF

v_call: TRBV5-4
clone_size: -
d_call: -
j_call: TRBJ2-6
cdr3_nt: TGTGCCAGCAGCTTGGACCTTACTGGACCTGGGGCCAACGTCCTGACTTTC
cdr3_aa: CASSLDLTGPGANVLTF

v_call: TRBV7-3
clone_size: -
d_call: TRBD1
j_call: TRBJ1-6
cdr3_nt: TGTGCCAGCAGCTTAGGTCCGGACAGGGGGCTTTCACCCCTCCACTTT
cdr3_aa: CASSLGPDRGLSPLHF

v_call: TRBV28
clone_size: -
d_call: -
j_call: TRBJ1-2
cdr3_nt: TGTGCCAGCAGTTTCCCCGCGGGACGTCGTAACTATGGCTACACCTTC
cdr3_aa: CASSFPAGRRNYGYTF

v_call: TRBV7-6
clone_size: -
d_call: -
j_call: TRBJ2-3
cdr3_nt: TGTGCCAGCAGCTTCGACTCGTATACGCAGTATTTT
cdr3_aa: CASSFDSYTQYF

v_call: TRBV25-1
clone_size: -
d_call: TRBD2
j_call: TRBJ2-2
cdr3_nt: TGTGCCAGTATGCCCAGCGGGAGGAAGGACACCGGGGAGCTGTTTTTT
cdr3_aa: CASMPSGRKDTGELFF

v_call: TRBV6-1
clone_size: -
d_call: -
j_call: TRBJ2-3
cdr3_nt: TGTGCCAGCCGGCCCGCCAGGCAGGCCGTCGATACGCAGTATTTT
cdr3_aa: CASRPARQAVDTQYF

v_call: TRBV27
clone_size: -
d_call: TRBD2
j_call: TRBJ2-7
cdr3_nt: TGTGCCAGCAGTGCTAGCGGGGGGGCGACCTACGAGCAGTACTTC
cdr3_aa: CASSASGGATYEQYF

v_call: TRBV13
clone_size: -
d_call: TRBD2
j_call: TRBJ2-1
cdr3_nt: TGTGCCAGCAGCTACGTCAAACTAGCGGGGTACAATGAGCAGTTCTTC
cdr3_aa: CASSYVKLAGYNEQFF

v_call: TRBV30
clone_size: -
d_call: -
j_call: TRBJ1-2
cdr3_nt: TGTGCCTGGAGTGTACTTGGCATTGGTGGCTACACCTTC
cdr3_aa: CAWSVLGIGGYTF

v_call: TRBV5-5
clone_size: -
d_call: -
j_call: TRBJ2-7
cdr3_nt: TGTGCCAGCAGCTTGGCCACGGCAGGAGGGTACGAGCAGTACTTC
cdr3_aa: CASSLATAGGYEQYF

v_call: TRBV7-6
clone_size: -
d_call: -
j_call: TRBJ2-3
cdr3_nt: TGTGCCAGCAGCTTATCACAGGGCCTTACGCAGTATTTT
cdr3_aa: CASSLSQGLTQYF

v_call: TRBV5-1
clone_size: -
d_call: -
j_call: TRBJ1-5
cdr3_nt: TGCGCCAGCAGCCTGGCGGGGGGCAATCAGCCCCAGCATTTT
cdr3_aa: CASSLAGGNQPQHF

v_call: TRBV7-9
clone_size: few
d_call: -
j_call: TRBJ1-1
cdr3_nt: TGTGCCAGCAGCTTGGACTTACGGGCCACTGAAGCTTTCTTT
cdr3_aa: CASSLDLRATEAFF

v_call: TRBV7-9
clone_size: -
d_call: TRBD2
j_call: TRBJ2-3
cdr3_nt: TGTGCCAGCAGCCGGACTAGCGGGACTGGGGATACGCAGTATTTT
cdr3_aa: CASSRTSGTGDTQYF

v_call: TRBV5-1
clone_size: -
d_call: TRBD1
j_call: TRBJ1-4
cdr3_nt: TGCGCCAGCAGCTTGGAGGGGGCGGGGGAAAAACTGTTTTTT
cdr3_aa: CASSLEGAGEKLFF

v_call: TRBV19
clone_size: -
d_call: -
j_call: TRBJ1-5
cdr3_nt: TGTGCCAGTAGTATGAGTCGGGGCATGAGCAATCAGCCCCAGCATTTT
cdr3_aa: CASSMSRGMSNQPQHF

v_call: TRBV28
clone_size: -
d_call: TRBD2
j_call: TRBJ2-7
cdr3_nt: TGTGCCAGCACCTTAGCGGGAGTAAGGTACGAGCAGTACTTC
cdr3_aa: CASTLAGVRYEQYF

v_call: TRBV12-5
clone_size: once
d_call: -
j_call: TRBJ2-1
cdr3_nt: TGTGCTAGTGGGTACCCTCTCGCAGCGGGACATTCCAATGAGCAGTTCTTC
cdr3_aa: CASGYPLAAGHSNEQFF

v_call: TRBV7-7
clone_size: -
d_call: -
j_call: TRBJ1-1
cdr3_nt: TGTGCTAGCAGCGCTCAGGTGGGGAGGGAAGCTTTCTTT
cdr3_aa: CASSAQVGREAFF

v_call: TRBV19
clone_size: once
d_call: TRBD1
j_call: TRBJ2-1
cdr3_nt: TGTGCCAGTACCAACCAGGGGGTCGTGCATGAGCAGTTCTTC
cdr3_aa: CASTNQGVVHEQFF

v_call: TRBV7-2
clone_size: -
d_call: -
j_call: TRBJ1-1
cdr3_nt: TGTGCCAGCAGCTTCTTATATAGGGGGGCTCAAGCTTTCTTT
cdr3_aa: CASSFLYRGAQAFF

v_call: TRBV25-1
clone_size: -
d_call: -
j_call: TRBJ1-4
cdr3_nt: TGTGCCAGCACCTCCCCGGGACAAAGGGCCGAACGGCTGTTTTTT
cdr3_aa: CASTSPGQRAERLFF

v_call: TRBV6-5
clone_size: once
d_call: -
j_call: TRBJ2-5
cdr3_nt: TGTGCCAGCGGTTTGGGTGAGACCCAGTACTTC
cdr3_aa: CASGLGETQYF

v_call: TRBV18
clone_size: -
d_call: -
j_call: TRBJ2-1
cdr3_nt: TGTGCCAGCTCACCAATAGGGCTAGATTGGATCACAGGCCATGAGCAGTTCTTC
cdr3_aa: CASSPIGLDWITGHEQFF

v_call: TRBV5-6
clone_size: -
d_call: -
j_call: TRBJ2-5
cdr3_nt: TGTGCCAGCAGCGCGAACGCGGGTAGTACCCAAGAGACCCAGTACTTC
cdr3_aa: CASSANAGSTQETQYF

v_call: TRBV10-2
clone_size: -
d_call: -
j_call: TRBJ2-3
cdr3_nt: TGCGCCAGCACTCAGCGGAGCACAGATACGCAGTATTTT
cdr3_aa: CASTQRSTDTQYF

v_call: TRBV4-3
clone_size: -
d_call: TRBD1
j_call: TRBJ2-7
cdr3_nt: TGCGCCAGCAGCCCCAGCGGGACAGGGGAGTCCTACGAGCAGTACTTC
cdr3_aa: CASSPSGTGESYEQYF

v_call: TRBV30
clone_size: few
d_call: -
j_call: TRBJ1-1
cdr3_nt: TGTGCCTGGAGTGTAGCTGGTAATGAAGCTTTCTTT
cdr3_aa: CAWSVAGNEAFF